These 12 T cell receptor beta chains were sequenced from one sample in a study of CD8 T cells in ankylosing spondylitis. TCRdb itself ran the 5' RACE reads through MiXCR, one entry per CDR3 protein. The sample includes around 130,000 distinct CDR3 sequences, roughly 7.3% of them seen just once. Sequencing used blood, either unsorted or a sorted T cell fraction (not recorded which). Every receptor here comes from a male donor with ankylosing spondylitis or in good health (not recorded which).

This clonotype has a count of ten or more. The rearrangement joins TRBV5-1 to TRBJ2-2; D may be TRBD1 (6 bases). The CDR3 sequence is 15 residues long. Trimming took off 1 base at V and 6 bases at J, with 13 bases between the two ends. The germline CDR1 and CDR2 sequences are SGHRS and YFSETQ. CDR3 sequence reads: CASSLIGGVPGELFF. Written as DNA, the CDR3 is TGCGCCAGCAGCTTGATTGGGGGCGTGCCCGGGGAGCTGTTTTTT.

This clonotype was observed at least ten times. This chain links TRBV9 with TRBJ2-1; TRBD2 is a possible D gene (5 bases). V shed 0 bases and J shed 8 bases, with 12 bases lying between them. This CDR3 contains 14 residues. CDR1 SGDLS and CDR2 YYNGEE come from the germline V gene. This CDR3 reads CASSVEDFTDEQFF. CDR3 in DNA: TGTGCCAGCAGCGTAGAGGACTTTACAGATGAGCAGTTCTTC.

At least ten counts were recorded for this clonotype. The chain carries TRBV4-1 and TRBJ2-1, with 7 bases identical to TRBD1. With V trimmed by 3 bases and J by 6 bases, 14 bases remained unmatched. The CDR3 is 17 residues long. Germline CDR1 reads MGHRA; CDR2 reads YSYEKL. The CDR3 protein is CASSQSSRRQGTNEQFF. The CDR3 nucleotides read TGCGCCAGCAGCCAGTCCAGCCGACGACAGGGTACCAATGAGCAGTTCTTC.

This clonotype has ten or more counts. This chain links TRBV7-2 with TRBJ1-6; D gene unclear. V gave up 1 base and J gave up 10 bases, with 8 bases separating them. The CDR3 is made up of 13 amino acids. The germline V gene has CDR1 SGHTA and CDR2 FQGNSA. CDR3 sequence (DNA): TGTGCCAGCAGCTTAGATACACCCTCACCCCTCCACTTT. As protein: CASSLDTPSPLHF.

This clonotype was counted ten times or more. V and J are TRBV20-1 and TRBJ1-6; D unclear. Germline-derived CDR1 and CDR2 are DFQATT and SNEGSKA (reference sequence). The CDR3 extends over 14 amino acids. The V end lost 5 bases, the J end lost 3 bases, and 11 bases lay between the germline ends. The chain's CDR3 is CSAGLRGYNSPLHF. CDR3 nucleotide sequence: TGCAGTGCTGGACTGCGGGGCTATAATTCACCCCTCCACTTT.

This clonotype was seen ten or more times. CDR3: CASRLDRGQAEAFF. Here the CDR3 DNA reads TGTGCCAGCAGGCTGGACAGGGGGCAGGCTGAAGCTTTCTTT. This chain connects TRBV12-3 or TRBV12-4 to TRBJ1-1, with 11 bases lining up with TRBD1. V was clipped by 6 bases and J by 6 bases; unmatched bases: 6. The length of the CDR3 is 14 residues.

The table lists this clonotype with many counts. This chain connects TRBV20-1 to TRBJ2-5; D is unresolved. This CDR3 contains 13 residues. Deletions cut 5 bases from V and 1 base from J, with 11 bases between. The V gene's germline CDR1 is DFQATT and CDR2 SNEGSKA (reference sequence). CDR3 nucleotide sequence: TGCAGTGCTCGAATGAACCTCCAAGAGACCCAGTACTTC. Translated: CSARMNLQETQYF.

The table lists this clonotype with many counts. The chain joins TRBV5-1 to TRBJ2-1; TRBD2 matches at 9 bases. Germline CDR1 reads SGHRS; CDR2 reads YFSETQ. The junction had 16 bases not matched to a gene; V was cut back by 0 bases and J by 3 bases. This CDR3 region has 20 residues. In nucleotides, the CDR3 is TGCGCCAGCAGCTTGGTCGCCCTGGGGAGCGGGGGGTTTAACTACAATGAGCAGTTCTTC. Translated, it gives CASSLVALGSGGFNYNEQFF.

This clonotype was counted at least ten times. The CDR3 nucleotides read TGCGCCAGCAGCTTGGAGGTAGCGGGGGGCGTGATTAGCTCCTACAATGAGCAGTTCTTC. Translating it yields CASSLEVAGGVISSYNEQFF. The chain carries TRBV5-1 and TRBJ2-1; 10 bases are shared with TRBD2. Germline trimming cut 0 bases from V and 0 bases from J; bases unmatched to any gene: 12. The CDR3 is 20 residues long. The germline CDR1 and CDR2 sequences are SGHRS and YFSETQ.

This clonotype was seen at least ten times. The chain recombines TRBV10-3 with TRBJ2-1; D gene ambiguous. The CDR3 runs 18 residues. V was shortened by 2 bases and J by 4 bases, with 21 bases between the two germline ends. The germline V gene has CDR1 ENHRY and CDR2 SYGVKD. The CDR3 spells CAISEIFSSIQEYNEQFF. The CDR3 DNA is TGTGCCATCAGTGAGATATTTAGCTCAATCCAAGAATACAATGAGCAGTTCTTC.

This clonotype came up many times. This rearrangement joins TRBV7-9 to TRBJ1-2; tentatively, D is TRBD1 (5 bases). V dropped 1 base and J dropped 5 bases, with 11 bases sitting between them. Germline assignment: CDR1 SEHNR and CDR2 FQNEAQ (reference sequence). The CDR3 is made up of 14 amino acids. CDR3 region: CASSLELGEYGYTF. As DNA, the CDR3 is TGTGCCAGCAGCTTAGAGTTAGGGGAGTATGGCTACACCTTC.

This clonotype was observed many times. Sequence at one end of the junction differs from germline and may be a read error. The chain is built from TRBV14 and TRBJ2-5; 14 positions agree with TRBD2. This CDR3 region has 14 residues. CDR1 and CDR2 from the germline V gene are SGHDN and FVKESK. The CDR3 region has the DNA TGTGCCAGCAGTCCTACCGGGACTAGCGGGAGTGCTGACTTC. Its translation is CASSPTGTSGSADF. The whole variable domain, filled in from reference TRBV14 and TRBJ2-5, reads EAGVTQFPSHSVIEKGQTVTLRCDPISGHDNLYWYRRVMGKEIKFLLHFVKESKQDESGMPNNRFLAERTGGTYSTLKVQPAELEDSGVYFCASSPTGTSGSADFGPGTRLLVL.